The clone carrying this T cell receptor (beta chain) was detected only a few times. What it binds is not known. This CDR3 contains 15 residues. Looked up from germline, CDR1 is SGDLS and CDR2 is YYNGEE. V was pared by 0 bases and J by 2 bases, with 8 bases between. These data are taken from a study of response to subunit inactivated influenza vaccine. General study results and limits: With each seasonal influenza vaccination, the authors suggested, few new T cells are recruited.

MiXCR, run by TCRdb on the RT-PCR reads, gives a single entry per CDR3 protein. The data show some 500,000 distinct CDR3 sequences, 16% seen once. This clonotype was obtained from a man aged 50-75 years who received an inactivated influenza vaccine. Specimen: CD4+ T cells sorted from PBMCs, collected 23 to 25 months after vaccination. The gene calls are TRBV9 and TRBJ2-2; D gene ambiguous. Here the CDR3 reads CASSVERSNTGELFF. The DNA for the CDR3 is TGTGCCAGCAGCGTAGAACGGAGTAACACCGGGGAGCTGTTTTTT.